This paragraph covers one TCR beta chain sequence. The naive CD8 population came from CD45RO-negative cells selected for CCR7, without terminally differentiated effector memory CD45RA+ cells. The table came from immunoSEQ multiplex PCR; TCRdb's copy has only in-frame clones and leaves some out. The sample contains about 2 million clones, about 95% of which appear only once. The data were obtained in a study of shared clonotypes between healthy human individuals. V was cut by 4 bases and J by 0 bases, with 12 bases left in between. Looked up from germline, CDR1 is SGHAT and CDR2 is FQNNGV. The CDR3 runs 15 residues.

The J gene is TRBJ1-1, the V gene TRBV11-2; D is undetermined. Material for sequencing was naive CD8+ T cells sorted from blood. The sequence derives from a man between 18 and 35 years old in good health. CDR3 nucleotide sequence: TGTGCCAGCAGCTCCCGAGGACGGCTGAACACTGAAGCTTTCTTT. The encoded protein is CASSSRGRLNTEAFF.